These 5 T cell receptor beta chains came from one sample sequenced in a study of post-analysis software for immune sequencing data. Whole-study results and caveats: Comparison of patients with controls showed roughly five TRBV segments more frequent in patients, TRBV5-6, TRBV5-1 and TRBV20-1 among them.

Antigen specificity for these receptors is unknown. TCR beta cDNA libraries included unique molecular identifiers. TCRdb reprocessed the PCR reads with MiXCR, giving one entry per CDR3 protein. The data show 350,000 to 450,000 distinct CDR3 sequences, 30% to 45% seen once. The specimen was blood. The receptors derive from a girl aged 5-17 years with multiple sclerosis.

CDR3 amino acids: CASSLQTGREDEQYF. The CDR3 coding sequence is TGCGCCAGCAGCTTGCAGACAGGGAGGGAGGACGAGCAGTACTTC. The chain recombines TRBV5-1 with TRBJ2-5; D may match TRBD1 or TRBD2 (7 bases each). The end of the DNA fits TRBJ2-7 better, so the J call may be wrong. This CDR3 has 15 residues. Per germline, CDR1 SGHRS and CDR2 YFSETQ.

The V and J genes are TRBV12-3 or TRBV12-4 and TRBJ2-3, with 9 nucleotides matching TRBD2. The CDR3 is 16 residues long. Germline trimming cut 6 bases from V and 7 bases from J; bases unmatched to any gene: 14. For the CDR3, the DNA is TGTGCCAGCAGCCCCCTTAGCGGGGGTAATAGGAATACGCAGTATTTT. Amino acids: CASSPLSGGNRNTQYF.

This chain links TRBV5-1 with TRBJ2-5; D possibly matches TRBD1 or TRBD2 (6 bases each). Between the trimmed V and J ends, which lost 3 bases and 2 bases, there was a span of 14 bases. The germline CDR1 and CDR2 sequences are SGHRS and YFSETQ. CDR3 length: 15 amino acids. As DNA, the CDR3 is TGCGCCAGCAGCTCCGGAGGGGGGCAGCAAGAGACCCAGTACTTC. As protein: CASSSGGGQQETQYF.

This clonotype was observed a handful of times. This chain connects TRBV9 to TRBJ2-1, with TRBD2 identical over 12 bases. Losses at the gene ends were 1 base for V and 3 bases for J; bases not matched to a gene: 11. CDR1 is SGDLS and CDR2 is YYNGEE in the germline V gene. This CDR3 contains 19 residues. The CDR3 protein is CASSVSVSGLAGFYNEQFF. CDR3 sequence (DNA): TGTGCCAGCAGCGTAAGTGTCAGCGGACTAGCGGGGTTCTACAATGAGCAGTTCTTC.

V gene TRBV7-2 combines with J gene TRBJ2-3; no firm D call. Trimming removed 1 base from V and 6 bases from J, with 11 bases in between. CDR1 is SGHTA, CDR2 FQGNSA, per germline. The CDR3 has 14 residues. CDR3 sequence: CASSLVEFLDTQYF. The CDR3 DNA reads TGTGCCAGCAGCTTAGTAGAGTTTTTGGATACGCAGTATTTT.